The 27 T cell receptor beta chains reported below all come from one sample, sequenced in a study of blood T cell repertoires in COVID-19. Clones were sequenced by immunoSEQ multiplex PCR, and TCRdb holds only the in-frame ones, with some missing. The profile shows about 280,000 clones, 85% of them singletons. Sequenced: PBMCs or T cells enriched from blood (not recorded which). These TCRs come from a woman in her forties or fifties who had recovered from COVID-19.

The chain joins TRBV5-8 to TRBJ1-6; unclear D gene. The CDR3 spans 12 residues. Germline-derived CDR1 and CDR2 are SGHTS and YDEGEE. The ends were cut back, 5 bases at V and 14 bases at J, with 14 bases in the middle. This chain's CDR3 is CASRLISDTLHF. CDR3 sequence (DNA): TGTGCCAGCAGGCTGATATCCGACACCCTCCACTTT.

This clone was seen just once. The chain employs TRBV18 and TRBJ1-6, with 8 bases identical to TRBD1. The CDR3 has 16 amino acids. Germline V gene sequence: CDR1 KGHSH, CDR2 LQKENI. The V gene end was trimmed by 4 bases and the J gene end by 7 bases; junction bases not matched to a gene: 9. The CDR3 sequence: CASSLGQGLRNSPLHF. In DNA, the CDR3 is TGTGCCAGCTCACTAGGACAGGGACTCAGAAATTCACCCCTCCACTTT.

This clone was counted once. The gene calls are TRBV11-2 and TRBJ2-5; maybe TRBD1 (5 bases). The CDR3 has 11 residues. CDR1 SGHAT and CDR2 FQNNGV come from the germline V gene. Trimming removed 1 base from V and 9 bases from J, with 6 bases in between. The CDR3 nucleotides read TGTGCCAGCAGCTTAGCAGGGCCCCAGTACTTC. It is translated as CASSLAGPQYF.

The V and J genes are TRBV19 and TRBJ1-2; perhaps TRBD1 as D (5 bases). This CDR3 contains 14 residues. V lost 3 bases, J lost 4 bases, and 12 bases lay in between. Per germline, CDR1 LNHDA and CDR2 SQIVND (reference sequence). The CDR3, as DNA: TGTGCCAGTAGTATGCCAGGGCTGTTCTATGGCTACACCTTC. Translated, it gives CASSMPGLFYGYTF.

This clone was found once. The chain joins TRBV19 to TRBJ1-4; the D gene is possibly TRBD1 (5 bases). Germline V gives CDR1 LNHDA, CDR2 SQIVND (reference sequence). Trimming pared 3 bases from V and 1 base from J, leaving 6 bases between. The CDR3 is made up of 14 amino acids. The CDR3 DNA reads as TGTGCCAGTAGTATGCAGGGAACTAATGAAAAACTGTTTTTT. Amino acids: CASSMQGTNEKLFF. Together with reference TRBV19 and TRBJ1-4, the CDR3 gives the full variable domain: DGGITQSPKYLFRKEGQNVTLSCEQNLNHDAMYWYRQDPGQGLRLIYYSQIVNDFQKGDIAEGYSVSREKKESFPLTVTSAQKNPTAFYLCASSMQGTNEKLFFGSGTQLSVL.

V usage is TRBV4-3 and J usage is TRBJ2-3; D uncertain. The CDR3 loop spans 13 amino acids. V was cut by 2 bases and J by 5 bases, with 8 bases left in between. Germline-derived CDR1 and CDR2 are LGHNA and YSLEER. The CDR3, as DNA: TGCGCCAGCAGCCAATCACCCAGAGATACGCAGTATTTT. It translates to CASSQSPRDTQYF.

Here the CDR3 DNA reads TGTGCCAGCAGCTTTAGCTCAGGGGGTAACTATGGCTACACCTTC. The encoded protein is CASSFSSGGNYGYTF. The genes are TRBV7-2 and TRBJ1-2, with 7 bases aligning to TRBD1. Germline V CDR1 and CDR2: SGHTA, FQGNSA. The CDR3 is 15 amino acids. V gave up 3 bases and J gave up 1 base; unmatched junction bases: 5.

The chain is built from TRBV7-6 and TRBJ2-3, with unresolved D. The CDR3 length is 14 residues. Germline values: CDR1 SGHVS, CDR2 FNYEAQ. V was pared by 2 bases and J by 1 base, with 7 bases between. As DNA, the CDR3 is TGTGCCAGCAGCTTACACCAGGGCACAGATACGCAGTATTTT. This sequence encodes CASSLHQGTDTQYF.

This clone came up once. The chain employs TRBV10-1 and TRBJ2-1, with 9 bases identical to TRBD2. Germline loops: CDR1 WNHNN, CDR2 SYGVQD (reference sequence). J lost 7 bases, V lost 2 bases, and 9 bases had no gene match. The length of the CDR3 is 16 residues. The CDR3 loop is CASSEMREGLGNEQFF. In DNA form, the CDR3 reads TGCGCCAGCAGTGAGATGCGGGAGGGCCTAGGTAATGAGCAGTTCTTC.

This clone was seen more than once but under ten times. The chain has TRBV28 and TRBJ1-2, with 8 nucleotides matching TRBD1. This CDR3 has 15 amino acids. J lost 4 bases, V lost 6 bases, and 10 bases had no gene match. CDR1 and CDR2 from the germline V gene are MDHEN and SYDVKM. CDR3 coding DNA: TGTGCCAGCAGGCCTCAGGGGGCGCGTGGCTATGGCTACACCTTC. This encodes CASRPQGARGYGYTF.

The V gene is TRBV7-6, the J gene TRBJ2-3; 13 positions match TRBD2. This CDR3 has 20 residues. After removal of 1 base from V and 2 bases from J, the junction contained 12 bases not matched to a gene. Germline V gives CDR1 SGHVS, CDR2 FNYEAQ. The CDR3 bases are TGTGCCAGCAGCTTAGGTACTAGCGGGGGGGCCGGCTGGATCACAGATACGCAGTATTTT. As protein: CASSLGTSGGAGWITDTQYF.

This clone was detected a few times. The chain recombines TRBV2 with TRBJ1-4; unclear D gene. Trimming removed 6 bases at V and 8 bases at J, with 10 bases between. This CDR3 contains 12 residues. Germline CDR1 and CDR2: SNHLY and FYNNEI. The CDR3 region has the DNA TGTGCCAGCAGCCGGGATAGGGAAAAACTGTTTTTT. Translated, it gives CASSRDREKLFF.

This clone was found a few times. The chain recombines TRBV7-9 with TRBJ1-5, with 7 nucleotides matching TRBD1. With V trimmed by 3 bases and J by 3 bases, 5 bases remained unmatched. Germline CDR1 and CDR2: SEHNR and FQNEAQ (reference sequence). The CDR3 contains 15 residues. This chain's CDR3 is CASSLAGGNNQPQHF. The CDR3 DNA reads TGTGCCAGCAGCTTGGCAGGGGGGAACAATCAGCCCCAGCATTTT. The variable domain in full, completed from reference TRBV7-9 and TRBJ1-5, reads DTGVSQNPRHKITKRGQNVTFRCDPISEHNRLYWYRQTLGQGPEFLTYFQNEAQLEKSRLLSDRFSAERPKGSFSTLEIQRTEQGDSAMYLCASSLAGGNNQPQHFGDGTRLSIL.

The chain has TRBV5-4 and TRBJ2-7; the match to TRBD1 covers 8 bases. V gave up 0 bases and J gave up 2 bases; unmatched junction bases: 7. The CDR3 spans 16 residues. Germline V gene lookup returns CDR1 SGHNT and CDR2 YYREEE (reference sequence). The CDR3 nucleotides read TGTGCCAGCAGCTTGGCAGGTCAGGGGGCCACCTACGAGCAGTACTTC. Protein sequence: CASSLAGQGATYEQYF.

The rearrangement links TRBV24-1 to TRBJ2-1, with D uncertain. V was shortened by 2 bases and J by 4 bases, with 5 bases between the two germline ends. Germline assignment: CDR1 KGHDR and CDR2 SFDVKD. This CDR3 contains 13 residues. The CDR3 DNA follows: TGTGCCACCAGTGATTCAGTATACAATGAGCAGTTCTTC. Translation: CATSDSVYNEQFF.

J is TRBJ1-1 and V is TRBV27; no definite D call. V lost 6 bases to trimming and J lost 0 bases, with 11 bases between them. Germline loops: CDR1 MNHEY, CDR2 SMNVEV (reference sequence). The CDR3 runs 14 residues. The CDR3 loop is CASRNRFLNTEAFF. CDR3 coding DNA: TGTGCCAGCAGAAACAGATTCCTGAACACTGAAGCTTTCTTT.

The chain joins TRBV7-2 to TRBJ2-7; 8 nucleotides agree with TRBD2. Germline assignment: CDR1 SGHTA and CDR2 FQGNSA. Losses at the gene ends were 5 bases for V and 7 bases for J; bases not matched to a gene: 4. The CDR3 spans 12 residues. CDR3 region: CASSPPGGEQYF. For the CDR3, the DNA is TGTGCCAGCAGCCCTCCGGGGGGGGAGCAGTACTTC. The full variable domain, in which reference TRBV7-2 and TRBJ2-7 provide the parts outside the CDR3, is GAGVSQSPSNKVTEKGKDVELRCDPISGHTALYWYRQSLGQGLEFLIYFQGNSAPDKSGLPSDRFSAERTGGSVSTLTIQRTQQEDSAVYLCASSPPGGEQYFGPGTRLTVT.

The chain carries TRBV30 and TRBJ1-5, with D possibly TRBD1 on 6 matching bases. V gave up 4 bases and J gave up 7 bases, with 14 bases separating them. This CDR3 has 13 residues. CDR1 and CDR2 from the germline V gene are GTSNPN and SVGIG (reference sequence). In DNA form, the CDR3 reads TGTGCCTGGAATTCAGGGGAGGGACAGCCCCAGCATTTT. This encodes CAWNSGEGQPQHF.

The V call is TRBV5-6, the J call TRBJ1-2; 7 bases are shared with TRBD1. V gave up 4 bases and J gave up 3 bases; unmatched junction bases: 6. The CDR3 has 14 residues. CDR1 and CDR2 (germline): SGHDT, YYEEEE. The CDR3 region is CASSGDSHYYGYTF. Written as DNA, the CDR3 is TGTGCCAGCAGCGGGGACAGCCATTACTATGGCTACACCTTC.

The rearrangement joins TRBV15 to TRBJ2-5; D possibly corresponds to TRBD2 (6 bases). V lost 9 bases and J 2 bases, leaving 10 bases between the germline ends. Per germline, CDR1 LNHNV and CDR2 YYDKDF (reference sequence). There are 12 residues in the CDR3. CDR3 coding DNA: TGTGCCACTAGGGACTCACAAGAGACCCAGTACTTC. It specifies CATRDSQETQYF.

The CDR3 here is CAWSSRTKPGQSYGYTF. As DNA, the CDR3 is TGTGCCTGGAGTTCCAGGACGAAACCGGGACAGTCCTATGGCTACACCTTC. The rearrangement uses TRBV30 and TRBJ1-2, with 7 bases matching TRBD1. Trimming removed 2 bases from V and 4 bases from J; junction bases left unmatched: 16. The germline gives CDR1 GTSNPN, CDR2 SVGIG (reference sequence). CDR3 length: 17 residues.

The chain couples TRBV14 to TRBJ2-2; TRBD2 matches 8 bases. Germline values: CDR1 SGHDN, CDR2 FVKESK. This CDR3 contains 17 residues. J lost 7 bases, V lost 0 bases, and 10 bases had no gene match. Here the CDR3 DNA reads TGTGCCAGCAGCCAAGATCATGGAGCGGGAGTAATCGGGGAGCTGTTTTTT. Protein sequence: CASSQDHGAGVIGELFF.

The rearrangement links TRBV19 to TRBJ1-2; D is unresolved. Germline assignment: CDR1 LNHDA and CDR2 SQIVND (reference sequence). The V end was cut by 3 bases, the J end by 8 bases, with 16 bases between. The CDR3 extends over 14 amino acids. Written as DNA, the CDR3 is TGTGCCAGTAGTATCGTGGGGAACCTAGCAGGCTACACCTTC. This gives the protein CASSIVGNLAGYTF.

This sequence joins TRBV2 and TRBJ1-4; D is possibly TRBD1 (6 bases). CDR3 length: 13 residues. From germline, CDR1 is SNHLY and CDR2 FYNNEI. Trimming removed 5 bases at V and 4 bases at J, with 8 bases between. The chain's CDR3 is CASSYRVNEKLFF. The CDR3 DNA sequence: TGTGCCAGCAGTTACAGGGTTAATGAAAAACTGTTTTTT.

This clone has just a few counts. The chain links TRBV7-2 to TRBJ1-2; 8 positions agree with TRBD1. This CDR3 region has 16 residues. Per the germline V gene, CDR1 is SGHTA and CDR2 is FQGNSA. With V trimmed by 6 bases and J by 5 bases, 14 bases remained unmatched. The CDR3 loop reads CASSSGAGGVVYGYTF. CDR3 bases: TGTGCCAGCAGTTCCGGGGCAGGGGGCGTTGTTTATGGCTACACCTTC.

The chain carries TRBV7-9 and TRBJ1-6; D might be TRBD1 (6 bases). Germline V gene lookup returns CDR1 SEHNR and CDR2 FQNEAQ (reference sequence). V shed 5 bases and J shed 3 bases, with 17 bases lying between them. The CDR3 runs 17 residues. The CDR3 DNA reads TGTGCCAGCAGCCGATACCGGGACAAAAACTATAATTCACCCCTCCACTTT. This translates into CASSRYRDKNYNSPLHF.

The chain uses TRBV3-1 (or the pseudogene TRBV3-2) and TRBJ2-1, with D perhaps TRBD1 (6 bases). The CDR3 is 14 amino acids. In germline, CDR1 is LGHDT, CDR2 YNNKEL (reference sequence). Trimming removed 4 bases at V and 3 bases at J, with 10 bases between. The CDR3 DNA sequence: TGTGCCAGCAGCCGACAGGTTAGCTACAATGAGCAGTTCTTC. This translates into CASSRQVSYNEQFF.